These 24 T cell receptor beta chains were sequenced from one sample in a study of identical twins. TCRdb ran MiXCR on the 5' RACE reads and lists one entry per CDR3 protein. The table has about 570,000 distinct CDR3 sequences, around 9.6% seen once. In addition, the sample was reused for a study of yellow fever vaccine responses in identical twins.

Sequences were obtained from PBMCs. These TCRs come from a woman younger than 35 in good health.

The sample holds a few counts of this clonotype. The J gene is TRBJ2-7, the V gene TRBV12-3 or TRBV12-4, with TRBD2 identical over 8 bases. This CDR3 region has 14 residues. V gave up 7 bases and J gave up 3 bases; unmatched junction bases: 8. The CDR3 DNA reads TGTGCCAGCACTCCGGGACTAGATTACTACGAGCAGTACTTC. It yields the protein CASTPGLDYYEQYF.

This chain uses TRBV21-1 with TRBJ2-7; the table calls TRBD1, which could not be checked here. TRBV21-1 is deemed a pseudogene. CDR3 size: 13 residues. The DNA for the CDR3 is TGTGCCAGCAGCAAATGTGGGCGCAGCGAGCAGTACTTC. Protein product: CASSKCGRSEQYF.

This chain joins TRBV12-3 or TRBV12-4 and TRBJ2-7; 9 bases agree with TRBD1. V trimming: 5 bases; J trimming: 2 bases; junction bases outside the gene matches: 7. The CDR3 spans 15 residues. Here the CDR3 reads CASSTGQGGPYEQYF. CDR3 DNA: TGTGCCAGCAGTACGGGACAGGGCGGCCCCTACGAGCAGTACTTC.

This chain joins TRBV7-2 and TRBJ2-7; 7 bases match TRBD2. The CDR3 covers 15 residues. V shed 1 base and J 3 bases; nucleotides not matched to a gene: 6. Germline V gives CDR1 SGHTA, CDR2 FQGNSA. The CDR3 nucleotides read TGTGCCAGCAGCTTAGGACTAGCAGCCGTCTACGAGCAGTACTTC. Protein product: CASSLGLAAVYEQYF.

Only a few counts were recorded for this clonotype. The CDR3 reads CASSSLGRRVDTQYF. The CDR3 DNA reads TGTGCCAGCAGCTCCCTTGGTAGGAGGGTAGATACGCAGTATTTT. The chain employs TRBV7-2 and TRBJ2-3, with a possible D match to TRBD2 (6 bases). The CDR3 contains 15 residues. The germline CDR1 and CDR2 sequences are SGHTA and FQGNSA. V was trimmed by 4 bases and J by 5 bases, leaving 16 bases between them.

This clonotype was observed a few times. The gene calls are TRBV11-2 and TRBJ2-1; 7 nucleotides align to TRBD1. V lost 6 bases and J lost 4; bases outside the gene matches: 9. The V gene's germline CDR1 is SGHAT and CDR2 FQNNGV. The CDR3 has 15 residues. The CDR3 here is CASRKPGQSYNEQFF. The CDR3, as DNA: TGTGCCAGCAGAAAGCCGGGACAGAGTTACAATGAGCAGTTCTTC.

This clonotype appeared a few times. This chain links TRBV9 with TRBJ2-3; tentatively, D is TRBD1 (5 bases). Germline V gene sequence: CDR1 SGDLS, CDR2 YYNGEE. The CDR3 runs to 15 residues. The V gene lost 0 bases and the J gene lost 2 bases, with 10 bases spanning the gap. CDR3: CASSVVAQDTDTQYF. The CDR3 bases are TGTGCCAGCAGCGTAGTCGCACAGGACACAGATACGCAGTATTTT. The full variable domain, with the rest looked up from reference TRBV9 and TRBJ2-3, is DSGVTQTPKHLITATGQRVTLRCSPRSGDLSVYWYQQSLDQGLQFLIQYYNGEERAKGNILERFSAQQFPDLHSELNLSSLELGDSALYFCASSVVAQDTDTQYFGPGTRLTVL.

V and J are TRBV7-2 and TRBJ2-4, with TRBD2 as a possible D gene (5 bases). Deletions cut 5 bases from V and 0 bases from J, with 14 bases between. CDR1 is SGHTA, CDR2 FQGNSA, per germline. The CDR3 loop spans 16 amino acids. CDR3 bases: TGTGCCAGCAGCCCCAGCAACCGGGGAGCCAAAAACATTCAGTACTTC. This encodes CASSPSNRGAKNIQYF.

This clonotype was seen only a few times. The chain employs TRBV29-1 and TRBJ1-5; 9 bases are a match to TRBD1. Germline values: CDR1 SQVTM, CDR2 ANQGSEA. This CDR3 has 13 amino acids. J lost 9 bases, V lost 4 bases, and 7 bases had no gene match. The CDR3 DNA is TGCAGCGTTGGGGACAGGGAATGGGGGCCCCAGCATTTT. Translating gives CSVGDREWGPQHF.

This clonotype has ten or more counts. This sequence joins TRBV3-1 and TRBJ2-1; a possible D gene is TRBD2 (5 bases). The CDR3 contains 12 residues. CDR1 LGHDT and CDR2 YNNKEL come from the germline V gene (reference sequence). Between the trimmed V and J ends, which lost 1 base and 10 bases, there was a span of 8 bases. In nucleotides, the CDR3 is TGTGCCAGCAGCCAAGTGCCTAGCGAGCAGTTCTTC. Its protein is CASSQVPSEQFF.

The chain is built from TRBV6-5 and TRBJ1-4; TRBD1 is a possible D gene (5 bases). The CDR3 has 15 residues. Germline lookup yields CDR1 MNHEY and CDR2 SVGAGI. Trimming cost V 0 bases and J 7 bases, with 12 bases left between them. The CDR3 reads CASSYSGQGGEKLFF. Written as DNA, the CDR3 is TGTGCCAGCAGTTACTCGGGGCAGGGAGGTGAAAAACTGTTTTTT.

This clonotype was counted between two and nine times. The chain joins TRBV19 to TRBJ2-7; maybe TRBD2 (5 bases). CDR3 length equals 13 residues. V lost 5 bases and J 7 bases, leaving 15 bases between the germline ends. Germline V gives CDR1 LNHDA, CDR2 SQIVND (reference sequence). The DNA of the CDR3 is TGTGCCAGTAGTCCGCCGCCTCCGGGGGAGCAGTACTTC. Its translation is CASSPPPPGEQYF.

This clonotype was picked up a small number of times. V and J are TRBV25-1 and TRBJ2-4; tentative D call: TRBD2 (6 bases). This CDR3 spans 13 amino acids. V lost 11 bases and J lost 7, with 18 bases in between. The germline V gene encodes CDR1 MGHDK and CDR2 SYGVNS. CDR3 amino acids: CAGGSFRDNIQYF. The CDR3 nucleotides read TGTGCCGGGGGGAGTTTCCGGGACAACATTCAGTACTTC.

This chain links TRBV28 with TRBJ1-5; 9 nucleotides match TRBD1. The V segment lost 5 bases and the J segment 6 bases; nucleotides outside the gene matches: 11. Germline V gene sequence: CDR1 MDHEN, CDR2 SYDVKM. The length of the CDR3 is 16 residues. CDR3 nucleotides: TGTGCCAGCAGTGCCCACAGGGGGCAGGGGACTCAGCCCCAGCATTTT. The encoded protein is CASSAHRGQGTQPQHF.

There are a few counts of this clonotype. The V and J genes are TRBV29-1 and TRBJ1-4; D perhaps matches TRBD1 (6 bases). This CDR3 is 12 amino acids long. V lost 8 bases and J 6 bases, leaving 13 bases between the germline ends. The germline gives CDR1 SQVTM, CDR2 ANQGSEA. The CDR3 loop reads CSFPGADEKLFF. Here the CDR3 DNA reads TGCAGCTTCCCAGGGGCGGATGAAAAACTGTTTTTT.

This rearrangement joins TRBV6-2 or TRBV6-3 to TRBJ2-2; D perhaps matches TRBD2 (6 bases). The CDR3 is 12 residues long. V was cut by 8 bases and J by 6 bases, with 10 bases left in between. Germline V gene sequence: CDR1 MNHEY, CDR2 SVGEGT. CDR3 loop: CASSRLAGELFF. As DNA, the CDR3 is TGTGCCAGCTCCCGACTAGCCGGGGAGCTGTTTTTT.

This clonotype was seen ten or more times. The J gene is TRBJ2-2, the V gene TRBV29-1; D ambiguous. The V gene's germline CDR1 is SQVTM and CDR2 ANQGSEA. This CDR3 is 13 amino acids long. V was cut by 2 bases and J by 4 bases, with 8 bases left in between. The chain's CDR3 is CSVETPTTGELFF. DNA of the CDR3: TGCAGCGTTGAAACGCCGACCACCGGGGAGCTGTTTTTT.

This clonotype was detected ten times or more. This chain connects TRBV5-1 to TRBJ2-7; 9 bases are a match to TRBD1. Trimming cost V 4 bases and J 2 bases; bases outside gene matches: 7. CDR3 length: 15 amino acids. Germline V lookup: CDR1 SGHRS, CDR2 YFSETQ. The CDR3 region is CASSHYDRGAYEQYF. The CDR3 DNA reads as TGCGCCAGCAGCCACTATGACAGGGGGGCCTACGAGCAGTACTTC.

This clonotype was recorded many times. The chain combines TRBV29-1 with TRBJ2-1; TRBD1 matches at 9 bases. V lost 5 bases to trimming and J lost 6 bases; unmatched junction nucleotides: 5. This CDR3 is built from 13 residues. Germline V CDR1 and CDR2: SQVTM, ANQGSEA. The CDR3 sequence is CSVTGGEVNEQFF. DNA of the CDR3: TGCAGCGTTACAGGGGGCGAGGTCAATGAGCAGTTCTTC.

The chain has TRBV28 and TRBJ2-7; possible D gene TRBD2, 6 bases. The ends were cut back, 5 bases at V and 1 base at J, with 12 bases in the middle. The CDR3 length is 14 residues. Looked up from germline, CDR1 is MDHEN and CDR2 is SYDVKM. The CDR3 nucleotides read TGTGCCAGCAGTGCCCCCGGGGGTTCCTACGAGCAGTACTTC. Protein: CASSAPGGSYEQYF. The full variable domain, rest sourced from reference TRBV28 and TRBJ2-7, is DVKVTQSSRYLVKRTGEKVFLECVQDMDHENMFWYRQDPGLGLRLIYFSYDVKMKEKGDIPEGYSVSREKKERFSLILESASTNQTSMYLCASSAPGGSYEQYFGPGTRLTVT.

This clonotype was observed at least ten times. The rearrangement links TRBV29-1 to TRBJ2-1; 10 nucleotides align to TRBD2. CDR1 and CDR2 (germline): SQVTM, ANQGSEA. Trimming removed 0 bases from V and 9 bases from J; junction bases left unmatched: 17. The CDR3 totals 18 residues. CDR3 DNA: TGCAGCGTTGAAGATCCGGCAAAAGCGGGGGGGCAAACCGGTGAGCAGTTCTTC. This sequence encodes CSVEDPAKAGGQTGEQFF.

In this sample, this clonotype turned up many times. This chain uses TRBV20-1 with TRBJ2-7; D is possibly TRBD1 or TRBD2 (5 bases each). Trimming shortened V by 1 base and J by 7 bases, and 17 bases separated the two germline ends. This CDR3 comprises 14 residues. Per the germline V gene, CDR1 is DFQATT and CDR2 is SNEGSKA (reference sequence). In nucleotides, the CDR3 is TGCAGTGCTAGAGCCTCCTGGGGGAGAATGGAGCAGTACTTC. As protein: CSARASWGRMEQYF.

This clonotype was observed a handful of times. V gene TRBV18 combines with J gene TRBJ2-3; D perhaps matches TRBD1 (6 bases). The CDR3 is 16 residues long. The ends were cut back, 4 bases at V and 4 bases at J, with 18 bases in the middle. CDR1 is KGHSH and CDR2 is LQKENI in the germline V gene. The CDR3 DNA follows: TGTGCCAGCTCACGAACCGGGACACCGGACGCAGATACGCAGTATTTT. It encodes CASSRTGTPDADTQYF. Supplemented by reference TRBV18 and TRBJ2-3, the full variable domain reads NAGVMQNPRHLVRRRGQEARLRCSPMKGHSHVYWYRQLPEEGLKFMVYLQKENIIDESGMPKERFSAEFPKEGPSILRIQQVVRGDSAAYFCASSRTGTPDADTQYFGPGTRLTVL.

The DNA of the CDR3 is TGTGCCAGCAACCCCGTTAACTGGGATGAGCAGTTCTTC. Encoded protein: CASNPVNWDEQFF. V usage is TRBV7-2 and J usage is TRBJ2-1; D uncertain. The CDR3 totals 13 residues. The V end lost 7 bases, the J end lost 8 bases, and 15 bases lay between the germline ends. Germline CDR1 and CDR2: SGHTA and FQGNSA.